This TCR beta chain was found in a study of early T cells in non-severe SARS-CoV-2 infection. Study overall: Sequencing of bulk RNA from unsorted whole blood was done, without chain pairing. Study findings and constraints: CD4 and private specificities were missed by VDJdb matching, which favored anti-spike CD8 responses.

V gave up 0 bases and J gave up 7 bases; unmatched junction bases: 8. The CDR3 spans 14 residues. CDR1 is DFQATT, CDR2 SNEGSKA, per germline (reference sequence). Individual cDNA molecules received unique molecular identifiers. From the 5' RACE reads, TCRdb called clonotypes with MiXCR, one entry per CDR3 protein. Among 50,000 to 70,000 distinct CDR3 sequences listed, about 15% were seen once. A note on this clonotype: Antigen unknown.

The source material was whole blood, sampled at baseline. The TCR sequence derives from an adult who was a healthcare worker with PCR-confirmed SARS-CoV-2 infection or an uninfected control (not recorded which). The J gene is TRBJ2-7, the V gene TRBV20-1; 8 positions match TRBD2. CDR3 loop: CSARDPSGRGEQYF. The CDR3 DNA follows: TGCAGTGCTAGAGATCCCAGCGGGAGAGGGGAGCAGTACTTC.